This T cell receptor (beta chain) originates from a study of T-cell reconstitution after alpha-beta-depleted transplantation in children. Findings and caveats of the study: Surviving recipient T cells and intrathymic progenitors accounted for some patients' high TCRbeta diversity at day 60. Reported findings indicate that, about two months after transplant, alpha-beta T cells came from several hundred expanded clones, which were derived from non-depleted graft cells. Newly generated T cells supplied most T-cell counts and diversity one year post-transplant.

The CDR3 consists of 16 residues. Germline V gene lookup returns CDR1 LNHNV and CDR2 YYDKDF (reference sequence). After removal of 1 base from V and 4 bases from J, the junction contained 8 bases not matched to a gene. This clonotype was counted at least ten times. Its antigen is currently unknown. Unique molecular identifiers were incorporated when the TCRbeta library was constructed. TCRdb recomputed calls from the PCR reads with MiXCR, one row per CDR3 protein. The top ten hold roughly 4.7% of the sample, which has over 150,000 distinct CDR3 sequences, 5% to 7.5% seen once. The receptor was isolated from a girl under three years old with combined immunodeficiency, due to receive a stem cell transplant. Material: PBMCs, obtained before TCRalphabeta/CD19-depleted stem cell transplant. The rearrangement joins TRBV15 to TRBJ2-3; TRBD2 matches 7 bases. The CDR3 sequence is CATSRAGLRGADTQYF. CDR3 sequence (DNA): TGTGCCACCAGCAGAGCGGGACTACGGGGCGCAGATACGCAGTATTTT.